Sequencing of this T cell receptor (beta chain) was carried out in a study of T cell changes during pregnancy in multiple sclerosis. Trimming cost V 2 bases and J 2 bases; bases outside gene matches: 2. The CDR3 contains 14 residues. Germline V lookup: CDR1 MDHEN, CDR2 SYDVKM. Sequencing was performed with immunoSEQ multiplex PCR; in TCRdb, only in-frame clones are kept and a portion is missing. The sample has about 98,000 clones, under 95% seen once. V gene TRBV28 combines with J gene TRBJ2-7, with TRBD2 matching 8 bases. Material: peripheral blood, obtained after pregnancy. The TCR was taken from a female donor in good health, enrolled as a control in a pregnancy study. The DNA of the CDR3 is TGTGCCAGCAGTTTACGGGAGGGAGCCTACGAGCAGTACTTC. Its translation: CASSLREGAYEQYF.